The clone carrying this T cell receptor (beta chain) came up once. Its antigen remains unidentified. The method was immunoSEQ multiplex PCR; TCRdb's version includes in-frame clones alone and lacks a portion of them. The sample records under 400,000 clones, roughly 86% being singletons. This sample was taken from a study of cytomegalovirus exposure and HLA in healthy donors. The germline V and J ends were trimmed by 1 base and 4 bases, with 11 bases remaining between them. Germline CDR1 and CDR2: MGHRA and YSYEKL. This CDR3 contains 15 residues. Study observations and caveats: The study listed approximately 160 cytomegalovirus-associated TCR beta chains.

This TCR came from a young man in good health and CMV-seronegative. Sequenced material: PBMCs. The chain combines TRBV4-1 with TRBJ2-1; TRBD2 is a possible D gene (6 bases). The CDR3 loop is CASSQVAVVYNEQFF. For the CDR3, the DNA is TGCGCCAGCAGCCAAGTAGCGGTCGTTTACAATGAGCAGTTCTTC.